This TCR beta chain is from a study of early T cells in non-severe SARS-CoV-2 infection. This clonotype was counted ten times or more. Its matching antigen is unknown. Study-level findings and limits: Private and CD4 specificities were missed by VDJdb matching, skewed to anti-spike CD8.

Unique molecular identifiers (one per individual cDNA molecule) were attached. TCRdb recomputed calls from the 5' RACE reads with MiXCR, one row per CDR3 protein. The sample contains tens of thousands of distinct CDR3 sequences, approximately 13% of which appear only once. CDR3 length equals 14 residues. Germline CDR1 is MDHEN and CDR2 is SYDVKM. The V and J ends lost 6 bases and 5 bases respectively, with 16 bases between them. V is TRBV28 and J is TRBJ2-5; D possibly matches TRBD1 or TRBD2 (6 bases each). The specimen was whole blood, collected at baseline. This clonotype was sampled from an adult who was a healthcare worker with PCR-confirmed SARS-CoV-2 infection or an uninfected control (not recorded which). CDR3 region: CASSVPGALETQYF. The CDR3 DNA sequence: TGTGCCAGCAGCGTTCCGGGGGCGTTGGAGACCCAGTACTTC.